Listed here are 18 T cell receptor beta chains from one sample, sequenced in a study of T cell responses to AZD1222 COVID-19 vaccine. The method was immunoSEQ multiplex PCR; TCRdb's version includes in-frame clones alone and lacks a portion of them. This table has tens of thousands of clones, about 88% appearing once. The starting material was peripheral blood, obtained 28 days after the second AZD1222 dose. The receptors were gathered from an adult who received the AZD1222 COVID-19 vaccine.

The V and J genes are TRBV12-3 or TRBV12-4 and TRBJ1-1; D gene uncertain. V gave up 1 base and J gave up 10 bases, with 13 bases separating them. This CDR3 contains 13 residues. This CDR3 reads CASSLDNPGRAFF. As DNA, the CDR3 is TGTGCCAGCAGTTTAGACAACCCTGGGCGAGCTTTCTTT.

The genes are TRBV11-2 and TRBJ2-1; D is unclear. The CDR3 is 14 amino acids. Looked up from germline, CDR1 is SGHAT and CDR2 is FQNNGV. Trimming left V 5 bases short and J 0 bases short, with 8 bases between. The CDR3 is CASSQGSSYNEQFF. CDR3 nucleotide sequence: TGTGCCAGCAGCCAAGGTAGCTCCTACAATGAGCAGTTCTTC.

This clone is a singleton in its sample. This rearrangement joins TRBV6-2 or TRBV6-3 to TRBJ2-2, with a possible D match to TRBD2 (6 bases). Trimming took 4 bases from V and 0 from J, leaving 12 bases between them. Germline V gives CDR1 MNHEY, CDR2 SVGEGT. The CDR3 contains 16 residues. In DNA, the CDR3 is TGTGCCAGCAGTTCCGGGGACTTACCGAACACCGGGGAGCTGTTTTTT. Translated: CASSSGDLPNTGELFF.

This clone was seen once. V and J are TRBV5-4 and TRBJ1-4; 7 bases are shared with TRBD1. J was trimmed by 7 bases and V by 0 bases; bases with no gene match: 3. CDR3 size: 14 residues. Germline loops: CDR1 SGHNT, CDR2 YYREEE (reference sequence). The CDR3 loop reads CASSLDRGGEKLFF. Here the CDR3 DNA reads TGTGCCAGCAGCTTGGACAGGGGAGGTGAAAAACTGTTTTTT.

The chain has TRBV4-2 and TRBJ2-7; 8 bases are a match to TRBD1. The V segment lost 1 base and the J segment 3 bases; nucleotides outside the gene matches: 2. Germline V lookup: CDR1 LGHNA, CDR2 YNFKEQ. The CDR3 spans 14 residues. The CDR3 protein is CASSQGQGNYEQYF. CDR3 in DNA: TGTGCCAGCAGCCAAGGACAGGGGAACTACGAGCAGTACTTC.

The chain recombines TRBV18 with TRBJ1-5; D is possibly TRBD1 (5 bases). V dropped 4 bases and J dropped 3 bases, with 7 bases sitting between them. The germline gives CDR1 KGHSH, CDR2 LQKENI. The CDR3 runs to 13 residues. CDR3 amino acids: CASSQGYNQPQHF. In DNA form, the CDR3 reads TGTGCCAGCTCACAGGGGTACAATCAGCCCCAGCATTTT.

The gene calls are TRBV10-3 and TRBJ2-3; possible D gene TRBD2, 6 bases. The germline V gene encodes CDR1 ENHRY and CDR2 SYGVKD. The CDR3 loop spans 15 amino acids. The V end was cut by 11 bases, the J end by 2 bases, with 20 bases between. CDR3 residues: CASSRGFPSTDTQYF. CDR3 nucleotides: TGTGCCTCCAGCCGGGGGTTTCCCTCCACAGATACGCAGTATTTT.

The CDR3 sequence is CASNGLPGRLGYGYTF. In DNA, the CDR3 is TGTGCCAGCAACGGCCTTCCGGGACGGCTAGGCTATGGCTACACCTTC. The chain is built from TRBV28 and TRBJ1-2; D might be TRBD1 (5 bases). Germline values: CDR1 MDHEN, CDR2 SYDVKM. CDR3 size: 16 residues. V was shortened by 7 bases and J by 4 bases, with 22 bases between the two germline ends.

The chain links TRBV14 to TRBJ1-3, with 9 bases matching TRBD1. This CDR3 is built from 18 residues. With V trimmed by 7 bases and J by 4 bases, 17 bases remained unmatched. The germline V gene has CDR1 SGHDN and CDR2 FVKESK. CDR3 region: CASKSDRGHYLHGNTIYF. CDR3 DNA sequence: TGTGCCAGCAAATCGGACAGGGGCCATTACTTGCACGGAAACACCATATATTTT.

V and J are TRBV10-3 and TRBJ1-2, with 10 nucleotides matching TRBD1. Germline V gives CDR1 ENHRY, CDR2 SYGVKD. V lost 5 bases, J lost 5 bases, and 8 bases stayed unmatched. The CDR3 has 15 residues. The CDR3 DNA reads TGTGCCATCAGTCATGGGACAGGGGTTGGGTATGGCTACACCTTC. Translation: CAISHGTGVGYGYTF.

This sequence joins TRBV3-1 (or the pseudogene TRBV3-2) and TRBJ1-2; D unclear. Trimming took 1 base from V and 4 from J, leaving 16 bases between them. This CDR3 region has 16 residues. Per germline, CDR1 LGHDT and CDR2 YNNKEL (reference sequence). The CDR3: CASSQVRTMGLYGYTF. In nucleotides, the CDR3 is TGTGCCAGCAGCCAAGTACGCACGATGGGCCTCTATGGCTACACCTTC.

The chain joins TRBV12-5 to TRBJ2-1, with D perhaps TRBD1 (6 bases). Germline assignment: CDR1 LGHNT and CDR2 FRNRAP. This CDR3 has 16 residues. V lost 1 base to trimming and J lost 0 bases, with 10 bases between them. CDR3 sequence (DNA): TGTGCTAGTGGTTTGGGAGGACAGCCCTCCTACAATGAGCAGTTCTTC. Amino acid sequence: CASGLGGQPSYNEQFF.

CDR3 sequence reads: CASSLASRGREKLFF. CDR3 sequence (DNA): TGTGCCAGCAGCTTAGCGTCCAGGGGGCGTGAAAAACTGTTTTTT. The rearrangement uses TRBV7-6 and TRBJ1-4, with 8 bases matching TRBD1. This CDR3 comprises 15 residues. Trimming cost V 0 bases and J 7 bases; bases outside gene matches: 4. Looked up from germline, CDR1 is SGHVS and CDR2 is FNYEAQ.

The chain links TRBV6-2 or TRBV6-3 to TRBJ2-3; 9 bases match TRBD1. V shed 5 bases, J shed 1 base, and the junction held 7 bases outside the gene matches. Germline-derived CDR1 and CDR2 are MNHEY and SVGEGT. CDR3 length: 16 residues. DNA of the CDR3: TGTGCCAGCAGTAATCGGGACAGGGAAGGCACAGATACGCAGTATTTT. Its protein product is CASSNRDREGTDTQYF.

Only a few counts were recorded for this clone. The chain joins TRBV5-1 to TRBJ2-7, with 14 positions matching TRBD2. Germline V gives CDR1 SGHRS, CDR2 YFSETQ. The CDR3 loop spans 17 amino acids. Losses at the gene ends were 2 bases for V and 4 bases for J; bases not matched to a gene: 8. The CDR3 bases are TGCGCCAGCAGCTTCAGACTAGCGGGAGGGTCCCTGTACGAGCAGTACTTC. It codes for CASSFRLAGGSLYEQYF.

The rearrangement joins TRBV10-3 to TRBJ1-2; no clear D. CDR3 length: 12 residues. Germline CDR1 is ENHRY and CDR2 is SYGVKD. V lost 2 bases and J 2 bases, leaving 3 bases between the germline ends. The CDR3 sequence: CAISEGNYGYTF. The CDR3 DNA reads TGTGCCATCAGTGAGGGGAACTATGGCTACACCTTC.

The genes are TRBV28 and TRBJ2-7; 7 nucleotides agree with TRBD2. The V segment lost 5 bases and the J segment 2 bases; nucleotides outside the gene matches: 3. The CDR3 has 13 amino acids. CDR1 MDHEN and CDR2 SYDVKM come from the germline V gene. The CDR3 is CASSIAGPYEQYF. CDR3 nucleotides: TGTGCCAGCAGTATAGCGGGCCCCTACGAGCAGTACTTC.

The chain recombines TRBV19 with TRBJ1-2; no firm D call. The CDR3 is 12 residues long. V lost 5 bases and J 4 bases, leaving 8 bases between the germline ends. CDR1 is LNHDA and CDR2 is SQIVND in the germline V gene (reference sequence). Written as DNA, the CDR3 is TGTGCCAGTAGTGGCGAGTTCTATGGCTACACCTTC. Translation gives CASSGEFYGYTF.